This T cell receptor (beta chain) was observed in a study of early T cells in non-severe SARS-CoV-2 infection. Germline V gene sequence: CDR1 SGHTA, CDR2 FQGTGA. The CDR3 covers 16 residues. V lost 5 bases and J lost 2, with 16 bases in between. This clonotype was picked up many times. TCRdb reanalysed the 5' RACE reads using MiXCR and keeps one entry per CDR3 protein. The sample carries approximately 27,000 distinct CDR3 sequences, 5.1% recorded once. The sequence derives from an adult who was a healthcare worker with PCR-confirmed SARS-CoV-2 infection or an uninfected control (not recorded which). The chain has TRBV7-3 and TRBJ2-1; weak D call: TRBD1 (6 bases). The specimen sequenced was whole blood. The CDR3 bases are TGTGCCAGCAGCCGTACAGGGTCTTGGCCCTACAATGAGCAGTTCTTC. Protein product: CASSRTGSWPYNEQFF.